This TCR beta chain was identified in a study of CD8+CD57+ T cells in acquired aplastic anemia. Study background: Recorded DNA amounts for sorted CD4+ and CD8+ cells had an average of around 3.5 ug.

Profiles of TCR beta VDJ and CDR3 were generated from a genomic DNA template. TCRdb reanalysed the reads using MiXCR and keeps one entry per CDR3 protein. Of 200,000 to 250,000 distinct CDR3 sequences listed, 55% to 65% are singletons. The germline V and J ends were trimmed by 5 bases and 1 base, with 9 bases remaining between them. This CDR3 has 13 residues. Only patients with CD8+CD57+ cell expansion on flow cytometry were chosen for sequencing. When blood sampling took place, the patients had received no therapy. The sequenced sample consisted of sorted CD4+, CD8+, or CD8+CD57+ T cells (not recorded which) from PBMCs. This rearrangement joins TRBV12-3 or TRBV12-4 to TRBJ2-7, with a weak D call TRBD1 (6 bases). The TCR was taken from a human donor with aplastic anemia. CDR3 loop: CASSRDTSYEQYF. Here the CDR3 DNA reads TGTGCCAGCAGTCGGGACACATCCTACGAGCAGTACTTC.